Below, one T cell receptor (beta chain) is given with its context. The antigen remains undetermined. All the donors were Caucasian adults who lived in Nashville, Tennessee. The entry originates in a study of shared clonotypes between healthy human individuals. Notes on the study in general: Shared clonotypes across all four donors exceeded non-shared ones in generation probability. Shared across four donors were 5% to 6% of the naive CD4 clonotypes.

Sequencing used immunoSEQ multiplex PCR; TCRdb keeps in-frame clones, though not all of them. Here the sample spans about 980,000 clones, approximately 80% being singletons. Per germline, CDR1 SGHDT and CDR2 YYEEEE. Trimming removed 0 bases from V and 8 bases from J; junction bases left unmatched: 5. This CDR3 spans 16 amino acids. The chain carries TRBV5-6 and TRBJ1-6; 10 bases fit TRBD1. Source material: memory CD4+ T cells sorted from blood. Subset in this sample: CD45RA-negative fraction. This clonotype was sampled from a man aged 18 to 29 in good health. Here the CDR3 DNA reads TGTGCCAGCAGCTTGGATACGGGGACAGGGGATTCACCCCTCCACTTT. This sequence encodes CASSLDTGTGDSPLHF.